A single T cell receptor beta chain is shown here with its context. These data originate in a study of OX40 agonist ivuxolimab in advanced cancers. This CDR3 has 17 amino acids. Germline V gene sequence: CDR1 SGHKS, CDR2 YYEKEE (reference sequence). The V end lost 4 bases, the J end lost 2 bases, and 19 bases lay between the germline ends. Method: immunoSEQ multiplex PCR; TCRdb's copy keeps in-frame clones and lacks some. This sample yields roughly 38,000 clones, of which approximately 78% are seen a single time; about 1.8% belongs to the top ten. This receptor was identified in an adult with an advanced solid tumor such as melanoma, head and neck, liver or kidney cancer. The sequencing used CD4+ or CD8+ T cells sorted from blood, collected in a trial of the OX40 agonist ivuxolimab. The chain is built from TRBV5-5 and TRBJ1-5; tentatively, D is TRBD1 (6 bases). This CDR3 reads CASSGITGMTGNQPQHF. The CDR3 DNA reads TGTGCCAGCAGCGGAATTACAGGGATGACTGGCAATCAGCCCCAGCATTTT.